The 18 T cell receptor beta chains below were found in one sample sequenced in a study of blood T cell repertoires in COVID-19. Data came from immunoSEQ multiplex PCR; TCRdb stores just in-frame clones and leaves some out. The repertoire consists of under 300,000 clones, with roughly four fifths occurring once and the leading ten covering 9.6%. The sequenced sample consisted of peripheral blood. Receptors were obtained from an elderly woman with acute or convalescent COVID-19.

The chain employs TRBV30 and TRBJ2-1, with D perhaps matching TRBD2 (5 bases). Trimming shortened V by 0 bases and J by 4 bases, and 13 bases separated the two germline ends. Per the germline V gene, CDR1 is GTSNPN and CDR2 is SVGIG (reference sequence). The CDR3 contains 15 residues. This chain's CDR3 is CAWSVRGGPYNEQFF. In DNA form, the CDR3 reads TGTGCCTGGAGTGTACGTGGCGGGCCTTACAATGAGCAGTTCTTC.

The V gene is TRBV18, the J gene TRBJ2-1; D gene ambiguous. V lost 0 bases to trimming and J lost 1 base, with 4 bases between them. Germline lookup yields CDR1 KGHSH and CDR2 LQKENI. The length of the CDR3 is 14 residues. CDR3 DNA sequence: TGTGCCAGCTCACCACCAGAGTCCTACAATGAGCAGTTCTTC. Translating gives CASSPPESYNEQFF.

With regard to this clone: The same CDR3 also results from other DNA sequences found in this sample. V and J are TRBV28 and TRBJ1-6, with D perhaps TRBD1 (5 bases). CDR3 length: 12 residues. Germline V gene lookup returns CDR1 MDHEN and CDR2 SYDVKM. Trimming stripped 6 bases from V and 7 bases from J, with 7 bases between. DNA of the CDR3: TGTGCCAGCAGGTCAGGGAATTCACCCCTCCACTTT. Residues: CASRSGNSPLHF.

V gene TRBV27 combines with J gene TRBJ2-1; maybe TRBD1 (5 bases). Trimming left V 4 bases short and J 5 bases short, with 12 bases between. Germline loops: CDR1 MNHEY, CDR2 SMNVEV (reference sequence). CDR3 length: 14 residues. This CDR3 is CASSWGLINNEQFF. The CDR3 region has the DNA TGTGCCAGCAGTTGGGGCCTTATTAACAATGAGCAGTTCTTC.

V gene TRBV10-2 combines with J gene TRBJ1-5; TRBD1 matches 7 bases. Germline CDR1 WSHSY, CDR2 SAAADI. This CDR3 has 15 amino acids. V shed 6 bases and J 6 bases; nucleotides not matched to a gene: 11. The CDR3, as DNA: TGCGCCAGCAGCCGAGTGGGGGACAGCCCTCAGCCCCAGCATTTT. This gives the protein CASSRVGDSPQPQHF.

V gene TRBV7-8 combines with J gene TRBJ2-1; TRBD2 matches at 8 bases. Trimming took 1 base from V and 1 from J; bases not matched to a gene: 9. The length of the CDR3 is 18 residues. Germline values: CDR1 SGHVS, CDR2 FQNEAQ. The CDR3 here is CASSLGLWGLGSYNEQFF. The CDR3 coding sequence is TGTGCCAGCAGCTTAGGGCTGTGGGGACTAGGGTCCTACAATGAGCAGTTCTTC.

As DNA, the CDR3 is TGTGCCAGCAGCTTAGGGGCCAACAATGAGCAGTTCTTC. This translates into CASSLGANNEQFF. This chain uses TRBV7-2 with TRBJ2-1; D is uncertain. Trimming removed 1 base at V and 5 bases at J, with 6 bases between. CDR3 length: 13 residues. Germline lookup yields CDR1 SGHTA and CDR2 FQGNSA.

The chain joins TRBV29-1 to TRBJ2-3; perhaps TRBD2 as D (5 bases). Trimming cost V 0 bases and J 0 bases, with 16 bases left between them. Germline values: CDR1 SQVTM, CDR2 ANQGSEA. The CDR3 length is 17 residues. This CDR3 is CSVEDIRPLASTDTQYF. The DNA for the CDR3 is TGCAGCGTTGAAGATATAAGACCCCTAGCCAGCACAGATACGCAGTATTTT.

The V and J genes are TRBV2 and TRBJ1-5, with a weak D call TRBD1 (6 bases). Trimming stripped 4 bases from V and 0 bases from J, with 13 bases between. The CDR3 has 16 residues. From germline, CDR1 is SNHLY and CDR2 FYNNEI. The CDR3 region is CASSAGTPYSNQPQHF. The CDR3 nucleotides are TGTGCCAGCAGTGCTGGGACACCTTATAGCAATCAGCCCCAGCATTTT.

This sequence joins TRBV27 and TRBJ1-2; no firm D call. V lost 6 bases to trimming and J lost 3 bases, with 17 bases between them. Germline V gene data show CDR1 as MNHEY and CDR2 as SMNVEV (reference sequence). The length of the CDR3 is 15 residues. CDR3 residues: CASRLLAVRDYGYTF. CDR3 sequence (DNA): TGTGCCAGCAGACTCCTAGCAGTGCGGGACTATGGCTACACCTTC.

The V call is TRBV6-6, the J call TRBJ1-1, with 9 nucleotides matching TRBD1. J was trimmed by 5 bases and V by 7 bases; bases with no gene match: 8. The germline gives CDR1 MNHNY, CDR2 SVGAGI (reference sequence). This CDR3 is built from 14 residues. This CDR3 is CASTKDRGETEAFF. DNA for the CDR3: TGTGCCAGCACCAAGGACAGGGGCGAAACTGAAGCTTTCTTT.

The gene calls are TRBV29-1 and TRBJ1-4; the D gene is possibly TRBD1 (5 bases). V lost 6 bases, J lost 8 bases, and 13 bases lay in between. Germline V gene sequence: CDR1 SQVTM, CDR2 ANQGSEA. This CDR3 contains 12 residues. The CDR3 nucleotides are TGCAGCGTCTCCAGGGAACGGGAAAAACTGTTTTTT. Translating gives CSVSREREKLFF. Full variable domain (remainder filled in from reference TRBV29-1 and TRBJ1-4): SAVISQKPSRDICQRGTSLTIQCQVDSQVTMMFWYRQQPGQSLTLIATANQGSEATYESGFVIDKFPISRPNLTFSTLTVSNMSPEDSSIYLCSVSREREKLFFGSGTQLSVL.

J is TRBJ1-2 and V is TRBV4-1, with a tentative D call TRBD1 (6 bases). The CDR3 is 16 residues long. Trimming removed 3 bases from V and 0 bases from J, with 14 bases in between. Per germline, CDR1 MGHRA and CDR2 YSYEKL. The CDR3, as DNA: TGCGCCAGCAGCCACTCAACGGACAGTCCTAACTATGGCTACACCTTC. Protein sequence: CASSHSTDSPNYGYTF.

The genes are TRBV7-9 and TRBJ2-4; tentative D call: TRBD2 (6 bases). Looked up from germline, CDR1 is SEHNR and CDR2 is FQNEAQ (reference sequence). Deletions cut 5 bases from V and 3 bases from J, with 20 bases between. The CDR3 has 17 residues. This CDR3 is CASSPSGRGLGKNIQYF. The CDR3 DNA sequence: TGTGCCAGCAGCCCGTCCGGACGGGGGTTGGGCAAAAACATTCAGTACTTC.

DNA for the CDR3: TGTGCCAGTAGTATCCCCGGGAACTACGAGCAGTACTTC. Its protein product is CASSIPGNYEQYF. The genes are TRBV19 and TRBJ2-7; tentative D call: TRBD2 (5 bases). The V end was cut by 3 bases, the J end by 3 bases, with 9 bases between. There are 13 residues in the CDR3. The germline V gene has CDR1 LNHDA and CDR2 SQIVND (reference sequence).

This clone showed up just a few times. The chain links TRBV19 to TRBJ2-7; perhaps TRBD1 as D (5 bases). The CDR3 is made up of 13 amino acids. V was trimmed by 6 bases and J by 0 bases, leaving 9 bases between them. Germline values: CDR1 LNHDA, CDR2 SQIVND (reference sequence). The CDR3, as DNA: TGTGCCAGTAGCCTGGACAACTCCTACGAGCAGTACTTC. Protein product: CASSLDNSYEQYF.

Written as DNA, the CDR3 is TGTGCCAGCAGTCAGGGGGACCGGGGTGCTGAGCAGTTCTTC. It specifies CASSQGDRGAEQFF. The chain recombines TRBV28 with TRBJ2-1, with TRBD1 matching 7 bases. CDR1 is MDHEN, CDR2 SYDVKM, per germline. This CDR3 has 14 residues. With V trimmed by 5 bases and J by 9 bases, 10 bases remained unmatched.

V is TRBV28 and J is TRBJ1-5; 9 bases line up with TRBD1. V shed 8 bases and J 3 bases; nucleotides not matched to a gene: 8. From germline, CDR1 is MDHEN and CDR2 SYDVKM. This CDR3 is 15 amino acids long. DNA for the CDR3: TGTGCCAGCGGAGGTGGACAGGGGATCAATCAGCCCCAGCATTTT. Translated, it gives CASGGGQGINQPQHF.